The 26 T cell receptor beta chains presented below share a single source sample, sequenced in a study of vaccination and CD4 T cells after COVID-19. These receptors' targets are unknown. As to treatment: roughly 11-day PBMC culture with coronavirus spike peptide pools or control peptides (ViraFEST assay). The Oncomine TCR Beta short-read assay was what sequenced the DNA obtained from cultured CD4+ T cells. Using its own MiXCR run on the PCR reads, TCRdb lists one record per CDR3 protein. The data contain roughly 14,000 distinct CDR3 sequences, approximately 24% of them seen just once; the ten biggest clones take up over 15%. The sequencing used CD4+ T cells from blood, cultured in vitro, collected after SARS-CoV-2 vaccination. Receptors originate from a human donor who had recovered from COVID-19.

This clonotype was picked up a small number of times. The genes are TRBV5-1 and TRBJ2-2, with TRBD2 as a possible D gene (5 bases). The V end lost 4 bases, the J end lost 6 bases, and 7 bases lay between the germline ends. The CDR3 totals 12 residues. In germline, CDR1 is SGHRS, CDR2 YFSETQ. The CDR3 coding sequence is TGCGCCAGCAGCCCGAGGGCCGGGGAGCTGTTTTTT. Its protein is CASSPRAGELFF.

The gene calls are TRBV25-1 and TRBJ1-1; 7 bases are a match to TRBD1. Unmatched junction bases numbered 8, after V lost 8 bases and J lost 5 bases. The length of the CDR3 is 13 residues. Germline CDR1 MGHDK, CDR2 SYGVNS. DNA of the CDR3: TGTGCCAGCCGACAACAGGGGAGGACTGAAGCTTTCTTT. It specifies CASRQQGRTEAFF.

The chain joins TRBV12-3 or TRBV12-4 to TRBJ2-7; D gene ambiguous. This CDR3 contains 14 residues. V dropped 7 bases and J dropped 0 bases, with 13 bases sitting between them. DNA for the CDR3: TGTGCCAGCAAACCGCAGACCGCCTCCTACGAGCAGTACTTC. Its protein product is CASKPQTASYEQYF.

J is TRBJ2-5 and V is TRBV7-4; D perhaps matches TRBD2 (5 bases). This CDR3 region has 13 residues. Between the trimmed V and J ends, which lost 5 bases and 10 bases, there was a span of 17 bases. Looked up from germline, CDR1 is SGHVT and CDR2 is SQSDAQ. CDR3 protein: CASSVEGTGGQYF. In DNA form, the CDR3 reads TGTGCCAGCAGCGTAGAGGGTACTGGCGGCCAGTACTTC.

This clonotype was observed a few times. This chain links TRBV20-1 with TRBJ2-5; D may be TRBD1 (6 bases). CDR1 DFQATT and CDR2 SNEGSKA come from the germline V gene (reference sequence). V shed 0 bases and J shed 6 bases, with 11 bases lying between them. The CDR3 extends over 13 amino acids. As DNA, the CDR3 is TGCAGTGCTAGAGAGGTGGGGGCACAGACCCAGTACTTC. It specifies CSAREVGAQTQYF.

The V gene is TRBV6-5, the J gene TRBJ2-3; the D gene is possibly TRBD2 (6 bases). The CDR3 has 18 amino acids. Germline-derived CDR1 and CDR2 are MNHEY and SVGAGI. The V end lost 0 bases, the J end lost 5 bases, and 21 bases lay between the germline ends. The CDR3 region is CASSYSISSSAKRDTQYF. DNA of the CDR3: TGTGCCAGCAGTTACTCGATATCTTCTAGCGCAAAGAGAGATACGCAGTATTTT.

This chain joins TRBV7-8 and TRBJ2-1; tentatively, D is TRBD2 (5 bases). Trimming shortened V by 2 bases and J by 0 bases, and 14 bases separated the two germline ends. CDR1 and CDR2 from the germline V gene are SGHVS and FQNEAQ. The CDR3 is 17 residues long. The CDR3 nucleotides are TGTGCCAGCAGCTTACTTGGCGGGTCAGGCTCCTACAATGAGCAGTTCTTC. Protein: CASSLLGGSGSYNEQFF.

Only a few counts were recorded for this clonotype. The chain joins TRBV18 to TRBJ1-1; D is uncertain. Germline assignment: CDR1 KGHSH and CDR2 LQKENI. The length of the CDR3 is 15 residues. The V gene lost 4 bases and the J gene lost 0 bases, with 12 bases spanning the gap. The CDR3 DNA reads as TGTGCCAGCTCACGATCGGGGAAATTGAACACTGAAGCTTTCTTT. Protein sequence: CASSRSGKLNTEAFF. The variable domain in full, completed from reference TRBV18 and TRBJ1-1, reads NAGVMQNPRHLVRRRGQEARLRCSPMKGHSHVYWYRQLPEEGLKFMVYLQKENIIDESGMPKERFSAEFPKEGPSILRIQQVVRGDSAAYFCASSRSGKLNTEAFFGQGTRLTVV.

The chain couples TRBV7-2 to TRBJ1-3; D is unclear. The CDR3 contains 14 residues. Germline CDR1 and CDR2: SGHTA and FQGNSA. V was cut by 3 bases and J by 4 bases, with 10 bases left in between. The CDR3 DNA reads as TGTGCCAGCAGCTTGCGGTCAATGGGAAACACCATATATTTT. Translated: CASSLRSMGNTIYF. Combining the CDR3 with reference TRBV7-2 and TRBJ1-3 gives the whole variable domain GAGVSQSPSNKVTEKGKDVELRCDPISGHTALYWYRQSLGQGLEFLIYFQGNSAPDKSGLPSDRFSAERTGGSVSTLTIQRTQQEDSAVYLCASSLRSMGNTIYFGEGSWLTVV.

The chain recombines TRBV18 with TRBJ2-7; TRBD1 is a possible D gene (6 bases). The germline V gene encodes CDR1 KGHSH and CDR2 LQKENI. V lost 3 bases, J lost 1 base, and 7 bases lay in between. The CDR3 length is 13 residues. CDR3 amino acids: CASSPDRSYEQYF. CDR3 bases: TGTGCCAGCTCACCCGACAGGTCCTACGAGCAGTACTTC.

V is TRBV6-1 and J is TRBJ2-7; 10 nucleotides agree with TRBD1. After removal of 6 bases from V and 6 bases from J, the junction contained 8 bases not matched to a gene. The CDR3 is 14 amino acids. CDR1 is MNHNS, CDR2 SASEGT, per germline. CDR3 residues: CASSRQGAPREQYF. In DNA form, the CDR3 reads TGTGCCAGCAGCCGACAGGGGGCGCCACGCGAGCAGTACTTC.

This clonotype has just a few counts. V usage is TRBV28 and J usage is TRBJ1-5, with 10 bases matching TRBD1. This CDR3 comprises 15 residues. The V segment lost 6 bases and the J segment 9 bases; nucleotides outside the gene matches: 11. Germline loops: CDR1 MDHEN, CDR2 SYDVKM. The CDR3 reads CASSPGDRGRVPQHF. In nucleotides, the CDR3 is TGTGCCAGCAGCCCGGGGGACAGGGGAAGAGTGCCCCAGCATTTT. Complete variable domain (other parts from reference TRBV28 and TRBJ1-5): DVKVTQSSRYLVKRTGEKVFLECVQDMDHENMFWYRQDPGLGLRLIYFSYDVKMKEKGDIPEGYSVSREKKERFSLILESASTNQTSMYLCASSPGDRGRVPQHFGDGTRLSIL.

By proportion, this clonotype is medium-sized. J is TRBJ2-3 and V is TRBV15, with TRBD2 identical over 11 bases. CDR1 and CDR2 (germline): LNHNV, YYDKDF (reference sequence). CDR3 length: 17 residues. With 2 bases clipped from V and 0 bases from J, the junction kept 4 bases outside the gene matches. The CDR3 spells CATSRSRTSGSTDTQYF. As DNA, the CDR3 is TGTGCCACCAGCAGATCTCGGACTAGCGGGAGCACAGATACGCAGTATTTT.

V is TRBV28 and J is TRBJ1-2, with 7 bases fitting TRBD1. In germline, CDR1 is MDHEN, CDR2 SYDVKM. J was trimmed by 10 bases and V by 6 bases; bases with no gene match: 5. This CDR3 comprises 11 residues. CDR3 sequence: CASSREGAYTF. For the CDR3, the DNA is TGTGCCAGCAGCCGCGAGGGGGCCTACACCTTC.

This clonotype showed up just a few times. V usage is TRBV6-2 or TRBV6-3 and J usage is TRBJ1-2; D is unclear. There are 13 residues in the CDR3. V lost 6 bases and J 5 bases, leaving 13 bases between the germline ends. Germline V CDR1 and CDR2: MNHEY, SVGEGT. CDR3 amino acids: CASSRDLGYGYTF. The CDR3 DNA sequence: TGTGCCAGCAGCAGAGACTTAGGGTATGGCTACACCTTC.

This clonotype was detected a few times. This chain links TRBV11-2 with TRBJ2-2; tentative D call: TRBD2 (6 bases). Germline values: CDR1 SGHAT, CDR2 FQNNGV. V was trimmed by 3 bases and J by 5 bases, leaving 7 bases between them. This CDR3 contains 13 residues. CDR3 nucleotides: TGTGCCAGCAGCTTGGGACTGACCGGGGAGCTGTTTTTT. Amino acids: CASSLGLTGELFF.

In its sample, this clonotype was seen a few times. The chain uses TRBV9 and TRBJ1-6; a possible D gene is TRBD1 (5 bases). CDR1 and CDR2 (germline): SGDLS, YYNGEE. V dropped 0 bases and J dropped 5 bases, with 6 bases sitting between them. The CDR3 sequence is 14 residues long. This CDR3 reads CASSVGRDNSPLHF. DNA for the CDR3: TGTGCCAGCAGCGTAGGCAGGGATAATTCACCCCTCCACTTT. Filled out from reference TRBV9 and TRBJ1-6, the complete variable domain reads DSGVTQTPKHLITATGQRVTLRCSPRSGDLSVYWYQQSLDQGLQFLIQYYNGEERAKGNILERFSAQQFPDLHSELNLSSLELGDSALYFCASSVGRDNSPLHFGNGTRLTVT.

The genes are TRBV25-1 and TRBJ2-3, with 10 bases matching TRBD2. Germline loops: CDR1 MGHDK, CDR2 SYGVNS. With 1 base clipped from V and 6 bases from J, the junction kept 4 bases outside the gene matches. The CDR3 extends over 15 amino acids. In DNA, the CDR3 is TGTGCCAGCAGTGAATTGCTAGCGGGAGTGGATACGCAGTATTTT. Amino acid sequence: CASSELLAGVDTQYF.

This clonotype was observed a handful of times. V is TRBV28 and J is TRBJ2-7, with 9 bases lining up with TRBD1. With 5 bases clipped from V and 2 bases from J, the junction kept 7 bases outside the gene matches. The CDR3 is 15 amino acids. In germline, CDR1 is MDHEN, CDR2 SYDVKM. The chain's CDR3 is CASSTPGTGTYEQYF. CDR3 bases: TGTGCCAGCAGTACACCCGGGACAGGGACCTACGAGCAGTACTTC. Using reference TRBV28 and TRBJ2-7 for the parts outside the CDR3, the full variable domain is DVKVTQSSRYLVKRTGEKVFLECVQDMDHENMFWYRQDPGLGLRLIYFSYDVKMKEKGDIPEGYSVSREKKERFSLILESASTNQTSMYLCASSTPGTGTYEQYFGPGTRLTVT.

V usage is TRBV7-9 and J usage is TRBJ1-3; D perhaps matches TRBD1 (6 bases). The V gene's germline CDR1 is SEHNR and CDR2 FQNEAQ (reference sequence). The V end lost 3 bases, the J end lost 0 bases, and 15 bases lay between the germline ends. This CDR3 is 17 amino acids long. CDR3 protein: CASSLGTGLASGNTIYF. For the CDR3, the DNA is TGTGCCAGCAGCTTGGGAACAGGGTTGGCCTCTGGAAACACCATATATTTT.

A word on this clonotype: One end of the junction fails to match germline, which may point to a read error. V is TRBV4-2 and J is TRBJ2-1, with 13 bases aligning to TRBD2. The CDR3 length is 19 residues. Germline CDR1 LGHNA, CDR2 YNFKEQ. The CDR3 sequence: CASSQITSGRAVGYNEQSF. The DNA for the CDR3 is TGTGCCAGCAGCCAAATAACTAGCGGGAGGGCCGTGGGGTACAATGAGCAGTCCTTC.

J is TRBJ1-6 and V is TRBV15, with D hard to call. CDR1 and CDR2 from the germline V gene are LNHNV and YYDKDF (reference sequence). This CDR3 contains 17 residues. Trimming took off 1 base at V and 0 bases at J, with 10 bases between the two ends. The CDR3 here is CATSRGLGSSYNSPLHF. CDR3 sequence (DNA): TGTGCCACCAGCAGAGGGTTAGGGAGCTCCTATAATTCACCCCTCCACTTT.

This chain links TRBV4-3 with TRBJ2-7; the D gene could be TRBD1 or TRBD2 (5 bases each). The CDR3 contains 17 residues. Trimming removed 0 bases from V and 3 bases from J, with 18 bases in between. Germline CDR1 is LGHNA and CDR2 is YSLEER. As DNA, the CDR3 is TGCGCCAGCAGCCAAGATGCCGCCAGGCAGAGGGGCTACGAGCAGTACTTC. Encoded protein: CASSQDAARQRGYEQYF.

The genes are TRBV30 and TRBJ1-2; perhaps TRBD1 as D (6 bases). The CDR3 totals 15 residues. Per germline, CDR1 GTSNPN and CDR2 SVGIG (reference sequence). Trimming pared 4 bases from V and 2 bases from J, leaving 17 bases between. The CDR3: CAWMGRRGYNYGYTF. CDR3 in DNA: TGTGCCTGGATGGGGAGGAGGGGGTACAACTATGGCTACACCTTC.

This clonotype was counted a few times. The chain is built from TRBV7-8 and TRBJ1-1; D gene unclear. This CDR3 has 14 amino acids. CDR1 is SGHVS, CDR2 FQNEAQ, per germline. V dropped 1 base and J dropped 3 bases, with 9 bases sitting between them. CDR3 coding DNA: TGTGCCAGCAGCTTAGACTCCGGATACACTGAAGCTTTCTTT. It encodes CASSLDSGYTEAFF.

This clonotype was detected a few times. The chain links TRBV20-1 to TRBJ2-7, with 15 bases lining up with TRBD2. V gave up 5 bases and J gave up 0 bases; unmatched junction bases: 5. The CDR3 is made up of 16 amino acids. Germline CDR1 is DFQATT and CDR2 is SNEGSKA (reference sequence). The CDR3 DNA follows: TGCAGTGCTCAAGGGACTAGCGGGAGGAGCTCCTACGAGCAGTACTTC. This sequence encodes CSAQGTSGRSSYEQYF.